This entry lists 18 T cell receptor beta chains sequenced from one sample in a study of T cells in women clearing cervical HPV infection. Sequencing used immunoSEQ multiplex PCR; TCRdb keeps in-frame clones, though not all of them. Across approximately 13,000 clones, the top ten clones capture 7.6% of the sample. The sample consisted of blood buffy coat. These receptor sequences come from a woman aged 18 to 69 with a cervical HPV16 infection that either progressed to CIN3+ or cleared (not recorded which).

As for this clone: The read falls 3 residues short of the CDR3 end, and the missing part is taken from the germline J gene. The chain is built from TRBV12-3 or TRBV12-4 and TRBJ2-5; 9 bases match TRBD1. The CDR3 covers 14 residues. With 3 bases clipped from V and 5 bases from J, the junction kept 4 bases outside the gene matches. The CDR3 here is CASSLGQGAETQYF. CDR3 bases read: TGTGCCAGCAGTTTGGGACAGGGTGCGGAGACC.

Comment on this clone: The DNA ends 3 residues before the CDR3 does, and the rest of the CDR3 is filled in from the germline J gene. This sequence joins TRBV7-2 and TRBJ2-3, with D possibly TRBD2 on 5 matching bases. The CDR3 is 14 amino acids. Germline V CDR1 and CDR2: SGHTA, FQGNSA. The CDR3 spells CASSLSERAQPQYF. CDR3 bases read: TGTGCCAGCAGCTTATCTGAGAGGGCTCAGCCG.

Points on this clone: The read ends 3 residues early relative to the CDR3; the germline J gene fills the gap. This chain links TRBV5-6 with TRBJ1-1, with D possibly TRBD1 on 6 matching bases. V was shortened by 1 base and J by 1 base, with 11 bases between the two germline ends. The CDR3 is 15 residues long. Germline values: CDR1 SGHDT, CDR2 YYEEEE. CDR3 DNA, as far as it was read: TGTGCCAGCAGCTTGTTGGGGGCCACGAACACTGAA. Protein product: CASSLLGATNTE. The full CDR3 reads CASSLLGATNTEAFF.

In the case of this clone: The CDR3 goes on 3 residues after the read ends, and that part is filled in from the germline J gene. The chain has TRBV20-1 and TRBJ2-7, with 10 positions matching TRBD1. Trimming took 6 bases from V and 2 from J; bases not matched to a gene: 13. Germline assignment: CDR1 DFQATT and CDR2 SNEGSKA (reference sequence). The CDR3 has 16 residues. The CDR3 region is CSAEAGTGARPYEQYF. CDR3 bases read: TGCAGTGCAGAAGCCGGGACAGGGGCACGACCCTACGAG.

Note on this clone: The read ends 3 residues early relative to the CDR3; the germline J gene fills the gap. V and J are TRBV5-1 and TRBJ2-5; a possible D gene is TRBD1 (5 bases). Germline V gene sequence: CDR1 SGHRS, CDR2 YFSETQ. The length of the CDR3 is 15 residues. V gave up 2 bases and J gave up 5 bases, with 16 bases separating them. The CDR3 loop reads CASSLRGFPWETQYF. CDR3 bases read: TGCGCCAGCAGCTTAAGGGGCTTCCCTTGGGAGACC.

Comments on this clone: The CDR3 extends 3 residues past the end of the read, so its final part is completed from the germline J gene. This chain connects TRBV6-2 or TRBV6-3 to TRBJ2-1; 10 bases are a match to TRBD2. This CDR3 region has 17 residues. V lost 0 bases, J lost 5 bases, and 7 bases stayed unmatched. The germline V gene has CDR1 MNHEY and CDR2 SVGEGT. Here the CDR3 reads CASSYSSSGRPDNEQFF. The sequenced CDR3 bases are TGTGCCAGCAGTTACTCGTCTAGCGGGAGACCTGACAATGAG.

To note about this clone: The read is 3 residues too short to cover the CDR3 end, so that end is filled in from the germline J gene. The chain employs TRBV2 and TRBJ2-7, with TRBD2 matching over 8 bases. Germline V gives CDR1 SNHLY, CDR2 FYNNEI. The CDR3 consists of 12 residues. V was clipped by 10 bases and J by 1 base; unmatched bases: 3. CDR3 DNA (partial): TGTGCCACTGAGCGGGAGTCCTACGAG. Translation gives CATERESYE. The CDR3 as a whole reads CATERESYEQYF. Looking up the rest from reference TRBV2 and TRBJ2-7 gives the full variable domain: EPEVTQTPSHQVTQMGQEVILRCVPISNHLYFYWYRQILGQKVEFLVSFYNNEISEKSEIFDDQFSVERPDGSNFTLKIRSTKLEDSAMYFCATERESYEQYFGPGTRLTVT.

The CDR3 protein is CASSQEAGARTQYF. Partial CDR3 DNA: TGTGCCAGCAGCCAAGAGGCAGGGGCTAGGACC. V gene TRBV14 combines with J gene TRBJ2-5; TRBD1 might be the D (6 bases). The read gets to within 3 residues of the CDR3 end, and the germline J gene fills in the rest. The V end lost 0 bases, the J end lost 7 bases, and 12 bases lay between the germline ends. This CDR3 comprises 14 residues. The germline CDR1 and CDR2 sequences are SGHDN and FVKESK.

Comments on this clone: The CDR3 goes on 3 residues after the read ends, and that part is filled in from the germline J gene. This sequence joins TRBV19 and TRBJ1-4; D perhaps matches TRBD1 (5 bases). This CDR3 has 16 amino acids. CDR1 is LNHDA, CDR2 SQIVND, per germline (reference sequence). V dropped 3 bases and J dropped 1 base, with 12 bases sitting between them. CDR3 DNA (partial): TGTGCCAGTAGTATGAATACAGGAGGAACTAATGAAAAA. Protein product: CASSMNTGGTNEK. The whole CDR3 region reads CASSMNTGGTNEKLFF.

On this clone itself: The sequenced fragment ends 3 residues before the CDR3 boundary, so the rest is inferred from the germline J gene. The chain joins TRBV20-1 to TRBJ2-5, with 7 positions matching TRBD2. V gave up 5 bases and J gave up 2 bases; unmatched junction bases: 5. The CDR3 extends over 13 amino acids. In germline, CDR1 is DFQATT, CDR2 SNEGSKA (reference sequence). Partial CDR3 DNA: TGCAGTGCTTTCCTAGCGGCGCAAGAGACC. Its translation: CSAFLAAQET. The CDR3 as a whole reads CSAFLAAQETQYF.

About this clone itself: From the germline J gene comes the end of the CDR3, since the read stops 3 residues before it. The chain employs TRBV5-1 and TRBJ1-1; D remains ambiguous. The germline V gene has CDR1 SGHRS and CDR2 YFSETQ. The CDR3 totals 18 residues. Deletions cut 4 bases from V and 1 base from J, with 23 bases between. This CDR3 is CASSNLPTGFATNTEAFF. The covered CDR3 bases are TGCGCCAGCAGCAATCTCCCGACGGGGTTCGCAACGAACACTGAA.

Note on this clone: The read is 3 residues too short to cover the CDR3 end, so that end is filled in from the germline J gene. The V call is TRBV19, the J call TRBJ2-1; possible D gene TRBD1, 6 bases. This CDR3 has 15 amino acids. Germline CDR1 and CDR2: LNHDA and SQIVND (reference sequence). Between the trimmed V and J ends, which lost 7 bases and 1 base, there was a span of 14 bases. Partial CDR3 DNA: TGTGCCAGTAATACTCAGGGGTCGTCCTACAATGAG. It codes for CASNTQGSSYNE. The full-length CDR3 reads as CASNTQGSSYNEQFF.

Comments on this clone: The junction departs from germline at one end; a sequencing error may be responsible. The CDR3 bases that were read are TGCGCCAGCAGCCAAGATGGGGGACTATACAATGAG. Translating gives CASSQDGGLYNE. The full CDR3 sequence reads CASSQDGGLYNEQFF. This chain connects TRBV4-2 to TRBJ2-1; 7 nucleotides match TRBD2. The CDR3 extends 3 residues past the end of the read, so its final part is completed from the germline J gene. The CDR3 contains 15 residues. The germline V gene encodes CDR1 LGHNA and CDR2 YNFKEQ.

Notes on this clone: Read data end 3 residues before the CDR3 end; the end is taken from the germline J gene. The J gene is TRBJ1-6, the V gene TRBV19, with D perhaps matching TRBD1 (6 bases). The CDR3 is made up of 15 amino acids. V lost 3 bases to trimming and J lost 2 bases, with 8 bases between them. Germline CDR1 LNHDA, CDR2 SQIVND (reference sequence). The CDR3 sequence: CASSMGTTYNSPLHF. The covered CDR3 bases are TGTGCCAGTAGTATGGGGACAACCTATAATTCACCC. Full variable domain (outside the CDR3, taken from reference TRBV19 and TRBJ1-6): DGGITQSPKYLFRKEGQNVTLSCEQNLNHDAMYWYRQDPGQGLRLIYYSQIVNDFQKGDIAEGYSVSREKKESFPLTVTSAQKNPTAFYLCASSMGTTYNSPLHFGNGTRLTVT.

With regard to this clone: The observed sequence ends 3 residues before the CDR3 terminus, with the missing tail filled in from the germline J gene. The chain uses TRBV5-1 and TRBJ1-3; D is ambiguous. V was cut by 4 bases and J by 0 bases, with 5 bases left in between. The V gene's germline CDR1 is SGHRS and CDR2 YFSETQ. The CDR3 extends over 13 amino acids. CDR3 amino acids: CASSLYSGNTIYF. The DNA read from the CDR3 is TGCGCCAGCAGCCTATACTCTGGAAACACC.

CDR3 amino acids: CASRELYRGKANTGELFF. CDR3 DNA, as far as it was read: TGTGCCAGCAGAGAACTATACAGGGGGAAAGCGAACACCGGGGAG. The chain carries TRBV6-1 and TRBJ2-2; the match to TRBD1 covers 8 bases. The read ends 3 residues early relative to the CDR3; the germline J gene fills the gap. V was clipped by 6 bases and J by 0 bases; unmatched bases: 12. Germline CDR1 MNHNS, CDR2 SASEGT. This CDR3 comprises 18 residues.

Comments on this clone: The missing CDR3 end, 3 residues past where the read stops, is filled in from the germline J gene. The gene calls are TRBV7-2 and TRBJ2-7; TRBD2 matches at 11 bases. Germline trimming cut 0 bases from V and 2 bases from J; bases unmatched to any gene: 6. The germline CDR1 and CDR2 sequences are SGHTA and FQGNSA. CDR3 length: 17 amino acids. The CDR3 loop reads CASSLALGTSGAYEQYF. CDR3 DNA (partial): TGTGCCAGCAGCTTAGCGCTAGGGACTAGCGGCGCCTACGAG. Variable domain in full (rest from reference TRBV7-2 and TRBJ2-7): GAGVSQSPSNKVTEKGKDVELRCDPISGHTALYWYRQSLGQGLEFLIYFQGNSAPDKSGLPSDRFSAERTGGSVSTLTIQRTQQEDSAVYLCASSLALGTSGAYEQYFGPGTRLTVT.

A note on this clone: The read gets to within 3 residues of the CDR3 end, and the germline J gene fills in the rest. This chain links TRBV7-2 with TRBJ2-3; a weak D match, TRBD2 (6 bases). Germline CDR1 and CDR2: SGHTA and FQGNSA. The CDR3 runs to 14 residues. CDR3 protein: CASSWLGDSQPQYF. Partial CDR3 DNA: TGTGCCAGCAGTTGGCTAGGGGACTCTCAGCCG.